This TCR beta chain comes out of a study of breast tumors, draining lymph nodes, adjacent tissues. Samples came from axillary lymph nodes draining the breast cancer. Germline CDR1 reads ENHRY; CDR2 reads SYGVKD. The CDR3 is 19 amino acids. One entry per CDR3 protein results from TCRdb running MiXCR on the multiplex PCR reads. The table lists about 270,000 distinct CDR3 sequences, more than 30% of them singletons. For this clonotype: One end of the junction does not line up with germline, which may come from a read error.

This TCR came from a female donor with breast cancer. Some clones in this sample may be carry-over from other donors' samples. This chain uses TRBV10-3 with TRBJ2-3; maybe TRBD1 (6 bases). Source material: axillary lymph node tissue. The CDR3 DNA sequence: TGTGCCATCAGTATTCAGGACAGAAAACTTTTTCCTGGCACAGATGCGCAGTATTTT. This codes for CAISIQDRKLFPGTDAQYF.